The T cell receptor beta chain under discussion was sequenced for a study of blood T cell repertoires in COVID-19. Whole-study context: Collection of acute and convalescent COVID-19 samples took place in the United States, Italy and Spain. T cells, B-cell-depleted T cells, or PBMCs provided the cDNA or gDNA that served as material.

Assay used: immunoSEQ multiplex PCR; TCRdb lists only in-frame clones, some missing. The data show hundreds of thousands of clones, 85% to 90% seen once. The germline V and J ends were trimmed by 3 bases and 2 bases, with 11 bases remaining between them. This CDR3 region has 16 residues. Looked up from germline, CDR1 is SEHNR and CDR2 is FQNEAQ (reference sequence). Seattle's enrolled individuals joined amid active infection and were then monitored longitudinally. Sample: peripheral blood. This clonotype was sampled from a woman in her 50s with COVID-19, enrolled during active disease. The V and J genes are TRBV7-9 and TRBJ1-6, with D hard to call. The CDR3 here is CASSLVPETYNSPLHF. In DNA, the CDR3 is TGTGCCAGCAGCTTGGTCCCCGAGACCTATAATTCACCCCTCCACTTT.